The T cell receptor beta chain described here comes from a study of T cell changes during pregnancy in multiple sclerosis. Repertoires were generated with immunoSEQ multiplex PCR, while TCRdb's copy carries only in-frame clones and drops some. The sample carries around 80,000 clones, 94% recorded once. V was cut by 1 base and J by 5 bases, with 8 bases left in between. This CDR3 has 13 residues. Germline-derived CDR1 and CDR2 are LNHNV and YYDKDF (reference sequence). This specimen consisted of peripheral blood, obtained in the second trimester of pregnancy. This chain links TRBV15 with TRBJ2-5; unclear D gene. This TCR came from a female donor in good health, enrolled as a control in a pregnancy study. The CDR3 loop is CATSRVLLETQYF. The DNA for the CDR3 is TGTGCCACCAGCAGAGTACTATTGGAGACCCAGTACTTC.